The 15 T cell receptor beta chains below come from one sample, sequenced in a study of control samples from healthy donors and cancer patients. The protocol was immunoSEQ multiplex PCR, while the TCRdb copy is restricted to in-frame clones and leaves out a portion. The sample carries about 82,000 clones, roughly 94% recorded once. The sample comprised blood. Receptors originate from a woman under 30 in good health.

This rearrangement joins TRBV5-1 to TRBJ2-2; 7 bases are a match to TRBD2. The CDR3 has 12 residues. Per the germline V gene, CDR1 is SGHRS and CDR2 is YFSETQ. V lost 4 bases, J lost 13 bases, and 7 bases stayed unmatched. The CDR3 loop reads CASSPGEGGLFF. In nucleotides, the CDR3 is TGCGCCAGCAGCCCCGGGGAGGGCGGGCTGTTTTTT.

Comments on this clone: One end of the junction does not line up with germline, which may come from a read error. This rearrangement joins TRBV7-7 to TRBJ2-7, with 8 bases lining up with TRBD1. Germline CDR1 and CDR2: SSHAT and FNYEAQ (reference sequence). This CDR3 is 14 amino acids long. The CDR3 nucleotides read TGTGCTAGCAGCCTTTCGACAGGGGACTACGAGCAGTACTTC. Translation: CASSLSTGDYEQYF.

The chain couples TRBV7-9 to TRBJ1-4; 9 bases line up with TRBD1. Germline CDR1 reads SEHNR; CDR2 reads FQNEAQ (reference sequence). This CDR3 comprises 16 residues. Trimming took 7 bases from V and 8 from J; bases not matched to a gene: 14. CDR3 sequence reads: CASTTQPGQGLEKLFF. The CDR3 DNA reads as TGTGCCAGCACCACCCAACCGGGACAGGGCCTCGAAAAACTGTTTTTT.

This clone showed up just once. V usage is TRBV5-4 and J usage is TRBJ2-1; TRBD2 might be the D (5 bases). This CDR3 is 15 amino acids long. The V gene lost 7 bases and the J gene lost 4 bases, with 18 bases spanning the gap. The germline V gene has CDR1 SGHNT and CDR2 YYREEE (reference sequence). CDR3 in DNA: TGTGCCAGCGCTACTCTTCGAGGGAGATACAATGAGCAGTTCTTC. Its protein product is CASATLRGRYNEQFF.

The chain couples TRBV10-3 to TRBJ1-1; D is possibly TRBD1 (6 bases). This CDR3 comprises 11 residues. Looked up from germline, CDR1 is ENHRY and CDR2 is SYGVKD. Deletions cut 2 bases from V and 11 bases from J, with 9 bases between. The CDR3 here is CAISEAGDAFF. Written as DNA, the CDR3 is TGTGCCATCAGTGAGGCAGGGGATGCTTTCTTT.

The J gene is TRBJ1-5, the V gene TRBV28, with 11 positions matching TRBD1. The J segment lost 4 bases and the V segment lost 2 bases, leaving 4 bases of the junction unmatched. CDR1 and CDR2 from the germline V gene are MDHEN and SYDVKM. The CDR3 totals 16 residues. The DNA of the CDR3 is TGTGCCAGCAGTTTAGGGGGGACAGGGGGAAATCAGCCCCAGCATTTT. Amino acids: CASSLGGTGGNQPQHF.

The chain combines TRBV7-9 with TRBJ2-1, with 14 bases identical to TRBD2. CDR1 SEHNR and CDR2 FQNEAQ come from the germline V gene (reference sequence). V trimming: 2 bases; J trimming: 5 bases; junction bases outside the gene matches: 5. This CDR3 spans 17 amino acids. The CDR3 reads CASSLLWGLAGDNEQFF. The DNA for the CDR3 is TGTGCCAGCAGCTTATTGTGGGGACTAGCGGGAGACAATGAGCAGTTCTTC.

The chain recombines TRBV19 with TRBJ2-1; D gene unclear. The CDR3 loop spans 14 amino acids. Trimming took off 3 bases at V and 0 bases at J, with 6 bases between the two ends. Germline lookup yields CDR1 LNHDA and CDR2 SQIVND (reference sequence). The CDR3 DNA follows: TGTGCCAGTAGTATTCCCGACTCCTACAATGAGCAGTTCTTC. This encodes CASSIPDSYNEQFF.

The gene calls are TRBV5-1 and TRBJ1-3; TRBD1 matches at 8 bases. The germline V gene has CDR1 SGHRS and CDR2 YFSETQ. CDR3 length: 15 residues. V lost 0 bases, J lost 4 bases, and 3 bases stayed unmatched. The CDR3 DNA sequence: TGCGCCAGCAGCTTGGCCCAGGGGGCCGGAAACACCATATATTTT. This encodes CASSLAQGAGNTIYF.

The rearrangement joins TRBV25-1 to TRBJ2-4; 11 nucleotides agree with TRBD1. Looked up from germline, CDR1 is MGHDK and CDR2 is SYGVNS. Germline trimming cut 1 base from V and 7 bases from J; bases unmatched to any gene: 3. This CDR3 contains 15 residues. The CDR3 sequence is CASSEWGQGGNIQYF. CDR3 nucleotide sequence: TGTGCCAGCAGTGAATGGGGACAGGGGGGGAACATTCAGTACTTC.

The chain carries TRBV3-1 (or the pseudogene TRBV3-2) and TRBJ2-3; D is perhaps TRBD1 (6 bases). The CDR3 is 17 residues long. Trimming removed 2 bases at V and 5 bases at J, with 20 bases between. Looked up from germline, CDR1 is LGHDT and CDR2 is YNNKEL (reference sequence). The CDR3 bases are TGTGCCAGCAGCCAATATACGCCCGGGGACAAAATAGATACGCAGTATTTT. Protein product: CASSQYTPGDKIDTQYF.

The rearrangement uses TRBV28 and TRBJ1-3; no reliable D call. From germline, CDR1 is MDHEN and CDR2 SYDVKM. CDR3 size: 14 residues. The V end was cut by 3 bases, the J end by 4 bases, with 10 bases between. CDR3 DNA: TGTGCCAGCAGTTTCTCTGAGTCGGGAAACACCATATATTTT. Encoded protein: CASSFSESGNTIYF. The full variable domain, with the rest looked up from reference TRBV28 and TRBJ1-3, is DVKVTQSSRYLVKRTGEKVFLECVQDMDHENMFWYRQDPGLGLRLIYFSYDVKMKEKGDIPEGYSVSREKKERFSLILESASTNQTSMYLCASSFSESGNTIYFGEGSWLTVV.

The J gene is TRBJ2-7, the V gene TRBV2; D may be TRBD1 (5 bases). In germline, CDR1 is SNHLY, CDR2 FYNNEI. There are 12 residues in the CDR3. The V gene lost 7 bases and the J gene lost 3 bases, with 10 bases spanning the gap. The CDR3 spells CASMRQYYEQYF. The CDR3 DNA reads as TGTGCCAGCATGCGACAGTACTACGAGCAGTACTTC.

This sequence joins TRBV28 and TRBJ2-1; D not certain. Germline V CDR1 and CDR2: MDHEN, SYDVKM. V lost 8 bases and J lost 7, with 12 bases in between. The length of the CDR3 is 12 residues. DNA for the CDR3: TGTGCCAGCCCTATATGGTGGAATGAGCAGTTCTTC. Translation: CASPIWWNEQFF. Based on the CDR3 plus reference TRBV28 and TRBJ2-1, the full variable domain is DVKVTQSSRYLVKRTGEKVFLECVQDMDHENMFWYRQDPGLGLRLIYFSYDVKMKEKGDIPEGYSVSREKKERFSLILESASTNQTSMYLCASPIWWNEQFFGPGTRLTVL.

The J gene is TRBJ2-1, the V gene TRBV20-1; D might be TRBD1 or TRBD2, each matching 5 bases. This CDR3 is built from 14 residues. The germline V and J ends were trimmed by 3 bases and 10 bases, with 19 bases remaining between them. Looked up from germline, CDR1 is DFQATT and CDR2 is SNEGSKA (reference sequence). CDR3 residues: CSASLLIGGPEQFF. The CDR3 coding sequence is TGCAGTGCTAGTCTCCTGATTGGGGGACCAGAGCAGTTCTTC.